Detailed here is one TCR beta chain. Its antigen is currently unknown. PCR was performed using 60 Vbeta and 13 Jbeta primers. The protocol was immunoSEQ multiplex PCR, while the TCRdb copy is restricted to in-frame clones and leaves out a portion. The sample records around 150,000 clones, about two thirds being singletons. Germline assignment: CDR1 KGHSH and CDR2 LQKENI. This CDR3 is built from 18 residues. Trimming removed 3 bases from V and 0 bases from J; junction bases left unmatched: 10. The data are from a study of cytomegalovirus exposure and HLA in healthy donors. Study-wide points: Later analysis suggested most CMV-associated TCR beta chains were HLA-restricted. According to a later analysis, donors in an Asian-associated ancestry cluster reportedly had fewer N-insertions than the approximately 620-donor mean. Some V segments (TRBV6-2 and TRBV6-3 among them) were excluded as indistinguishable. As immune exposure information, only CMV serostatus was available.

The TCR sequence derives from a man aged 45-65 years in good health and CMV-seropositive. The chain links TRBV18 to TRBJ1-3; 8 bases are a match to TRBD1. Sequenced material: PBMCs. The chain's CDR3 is CASSPLKQGVSSGNTIYF. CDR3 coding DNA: TGTGCCAGCTCACCCCTAAAACAGGGGGTCTCCTCTGGAAACACCATATATTTT.